These T cell receptor beta chains were read from a single sample in a study of T cells in Graves' hyperthyroidism and ophthalmopathy. Each CDR3 protein gets one entry after TCRdb re-called the multiplex PCR reads with MiXCR. The sample includes roughly 840,000 distinct CDR3 sequences, over 35% seen only once; the top ten take 7% to 10%. Sequenced input: blood. Receptors were obtained from a man aged 18 to 30 with Graves' hyperthyroidism. The CDR3 runs from the conserved cysteine through the conserved F or W. A D gene is named only where the DNA matches it firmly. Clone size, where shown, is once, few, many, or a class for clones that have expanded.

d_call j_call v_call clone_size cdr3_aa cdr3_nt
NA TRBJ1-1 TRBV5-1 NA CASSFVGGQSYTEAFF TGCGCCAGCAGCTTCGTAGGTGGGCAGTCTTACACTGAAGCTTTCTTT
NA TRBJ2-5 TRBV6-6 NA CASSYSKTQYF TGTGCCAGCAGTTACTCGAAGACCCAGTACTTC
NA TRBJ1-3 TRBV15 many CATSRVQGSGNTIYF TGTGCCACCAGCAGAGTTCAGGGATCAGGAAACACCATATATTTT
NA TRBJ2-5 TRBV7-9 many CASSARRGQETQYF TGTGCCAGCAGCGCTCGAAGGGGACAAGAGACCCAGTACTTC
NA TRBJ2-7 TRBV20-1 NA CSARDPGRDYEQYF TGCAGTGCTAGAGATCCCGGCAGAGACTACGAGCAGTACTTC
TRBD1 TRBJ2-5 TRBV7-2 many CASSSGQGAWETQYF TGTGCCAGCAGCTCTGGACAGGGGGCGTGGGAGACCCAGTACTTC
TRBD1 TRBJ1-1 TRBV5-4 few CASTGAGGMDTEAFF TGTGCCAGCACCGGGGCAGGGGGCATGGACACTGAAGCTTTCTTT
NA TRBJ2-2 TRBV7-2 many CASSASNTGELFF TGTGCCAGCTCGGCCTCTAACACCGGGGAGCTGTTTTTT
TRBD1 TRBJ1-2 TRBV15 once CATSRGGQGLGYTF TGTGCCACCAGCAGAGGCGGACAGGGGCTCGGCTACACCTTC
NA TRBJ1-1 TRBV20-1 NA CSARVGGWTEAFF TGCAGTGCTAGAGTCGGGGGTTGGACTGAAGCTTTCTTT
TRBD1 TRBJ1-3 TRBV6-6 few CASSSRQGGNTIYF TGTGCCAGCAGTTCCCGACAGGGGGGAAACACCATATATTTT
NA TRBJ1-2 TRBV20-1 many CSARLSGNYGYTF TGCAGTGCTAGATTATCGGGGAACTATGGCTACACCTTC
NA TRBJ1-5 TRBV7-2 many CASSLQGGGNQPQHF TGTGCCAGCAGCTTACAGGGCGGAGGCAATCAGCCCCAGCATTTT
NA TRBJ1-6 TRBV11-2 NA CASSLDLGKGDSPLHF TGTGCCAGCAGCTTAGATCTGGGGAAAGGGGATTCACCCCTCCACTTT
NA TRBJ2-6 TRBV9 NA CASSVGLTPVRSGANVLTF TGTGCCAGCAGCGTAGGTCTAACACCGGTGCGATCTGGGGCCAACGTCCTGACTTTC
TRBD1 TRBJ1-4 TRBV5-4 NA CASSLDQGANEKLFF TGTGCCAGCAGCTTGGACCAGGGGGCGAATGAAAAACTGTTTTTT
TRBD2 TRBJ2-7 TRBV7-9 many CASAISGRAGEQYF TGTGCCAGCGCCATTAGCGGGAGGGCCGGGGAGCAGTACTTC
NA TRBJ1-5 TRBV27 NA CASKGQNSNQPQHF TGTGCCAGCAAGGGCCAGAATAGCAATCAGCCCCAGCATTTT
TRBD1 TRBJ1-5 TRBV12-3/TRBV12-4 once CASSPDRGRGAQHF TGTGCCAGCAGTCCAGACAGGGGAAGAGGGGCCCAGCATTTT
TRBD1 TRBJ1-3 TRBV5-1 NA CASSRTGSGSGNTIYF TGCGCCAGCAGCCGGACAGGGTCTGGGTCTGGAAACACCATATATTTT
TRBD1 TRBJ2-7 TRBV7-9 NA CASSLKTGDSYEQYF TGTGCCAGCAGCTTAAAGACAGGGGATTCCTACGAGCAGTACTTC
NA TRBJ1-3 TRBV2 many CASSVSSPGSGNTIYF TGTGCCAGCAGTGTATCGTCTCCTGGCTCTGGAAACACCATATATTTT
NA TRBJ1-3 TRBV7-2 few CASSSSGPGGNTIYF TGTGCCAGCAGCTCCTCAGGGCCAGGGGGAAACACCATATATTTT
NA TRBJ1-1 TRBV7-8 many CASSLAPPNTEAFF TGTGCCAGCAGCTTAGCGCCACCTAACACTGAAGCTTTCTTT
NA TRBJ2-7 TRBV7-2 NA CASSSSPEDEQYF TGTGCCAGCAGCTCGAGTCCCGAGGACGAGCAGTACTTC